This TCR beta chain was sequenced for a study of T cell responses to AZD1222 COVID-19 vaccine. The table came from immunoSEQ multiplex PCR; TCRdb's copy has only in-frame clones and leaves some out. The repertoire consists of approximately 130,000 clones, with roughly nine tenths occurring once and the leading ten covering roughly a tenth. The CDR3 totals 16 residues. Germline loops: CDR1 GTSNPN, CDR2 SVGIG (reference sequence). Trimming cost V 3 bases and J 3 bases, with 20 bases left between them. The source is an adult who received the AZD1222 COVID-19 vaccine. The V gene is TRBV30, the J gene TRBJ1-2; tentative D call: TRBD1 (5 bases). The sequenced sample was peripheral blood, obtained 28 days after the second AZD1222 dose. The CDR3 here is CAWSGQGVGKYYGYTF. CDR3 nucleotide sequence: TGTGCCTGGAGCGGGCAGGGTGTTGGAAAGTACTATGGCTACACCTTC.